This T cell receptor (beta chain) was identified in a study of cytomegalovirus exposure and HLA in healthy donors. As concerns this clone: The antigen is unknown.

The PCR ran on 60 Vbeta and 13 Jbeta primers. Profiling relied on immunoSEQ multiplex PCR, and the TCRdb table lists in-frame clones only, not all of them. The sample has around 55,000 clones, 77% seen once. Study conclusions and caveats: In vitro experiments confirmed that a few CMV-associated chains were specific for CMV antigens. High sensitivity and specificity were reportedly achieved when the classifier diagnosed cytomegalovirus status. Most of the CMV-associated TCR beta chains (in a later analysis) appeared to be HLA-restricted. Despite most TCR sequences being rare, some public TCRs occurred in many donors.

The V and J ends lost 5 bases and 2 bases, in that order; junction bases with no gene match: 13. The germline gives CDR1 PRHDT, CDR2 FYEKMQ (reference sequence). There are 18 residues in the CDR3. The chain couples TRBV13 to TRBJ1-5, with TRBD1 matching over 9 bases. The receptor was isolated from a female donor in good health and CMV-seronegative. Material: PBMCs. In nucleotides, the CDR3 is TGTGCCAGCAGCAGAGGGACAGGGAAGGGTGGGGGCAATCAGCCCCAGCATTTT. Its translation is CASSRGTGKGGGNQPQHF.